This record concerns one T cell receptor (beta chain) sequence. Its antigen is not identified. The trim removed 3 bases at V and 4 bases at J, leaving 6 bases unmatched. CDR1 is SGHRS and CDR2 is YFSETQ in the germline V gene. This CDR3 contains 14 residues. Time point in this sample: pretreatment peripheral blood. These data belong to a study of PD-L1 blockade in urothelial cancer. For the study at large: Analysis of the blood was performed 3 weeks (second dose) and 6 weeks after treatment start.

Spiked synthetic TCR analogs estimated absolute template abundance per PCR. The repertoire was sequenced with immunoSEQ multiplex PCR; TCRdb's copy has only in-frame clones and lacks some. This sample yields about 72,000 clones, of which approximately 83% are seen a single time; under 15% belongs to the top ten. Findings of the study overall: Below-median pretreatment blood TCR clonality was a predictor of better survival.

The chain combines TRBV5-1 with TRBJ1-2; TRBD1 agrees at 7 bases. The sequenced sample was PBMCs, obtained around atezolizumab (anti-PD-L1) treatment. The sequence was collected from a man between 60 and 70 years old with urothelial cancer. The CDR3: CASSSGTDFYGYTF. DNA of the CDR3: TGCGCCAGCAGCTCCGGGACAGACTTCTATGGCTACACCTTC.